These T cell receptor beta chains were read from a single sample in a study of vaccination effects on CD4 cells after COVID-19. Sequencing was performed with immunoSEQ multiplex PCR; in TCRdb, only in-frame clones are kept and a portion is missing. The data hold some 50,000 clones, with approximately 70% observed a single time. Their specific antigens are unknown. The sample was CD4+ T cells from PBMCs cultured without peptide, taken before COVID-19 vaccination. The receptors originated from a human donor who received a COVID-19 vaccine. The CDR3 runs from the conserved cysteine through the conserved F or W. Size is omitted from some rows. Given values are once, few, many or a class for expanded clones.

clone_size v_call cdr3_aa
NA TRBV27 CASSLSPTSYGYTF
once TRBV6-5 CASSPPGGMAEAFF
NA TRBV5-1 CASSLIFRGTGDTYEQYF
NA TRBV5-1 CASSLTAGGGTYEQYF
NA TRBV27 CASSSTGSDTEAFF
NA TRBV5-4 CASSSPEAGYTF
NA TRBV5-6 CASSLPPGAGTEAFF
NA TRBV6-5 CASSYRDRGYEQYF
few TRBV21-1 CASSRHAGHNTEAFF
NA TRBV11-2 CASSLTDSSYEQYF
NA TRBV5-1 CASSLVLLAGSGELFF
NA TRBV11-1 CASSLLGERFTDTQYF
few TRBV2 CASSAALGSNSPLHF
NA TRBV19 CASSIVGRETQYF
NA TRBV4-1 CASSQTTSTDTQYF
NA TRBV5-6 CASSLEKGLTDTQYF
NA TRBV24-1 CATSGLAGAEGNEQFF
NA TRBV9 CASSVGTSGEQYF
NA TRBV20-1 CSARGQGTFF
NA TRBV6-5 CASSYSAGNYGYTF
NA TRBV10-3 CAISESGGREETQYF
NA TRBV3-1/TRBV3-2 CASSQIYEQYF
NA TRBV28 CASSLWGNSNQPQHF
NA TRBV28 CASRGDGQSYGYTF